This T cell receptor beta chain was sequenced during a study of T cell responses to AZD1222 COVID-19 vaccine. The study, taken as a whole, reports: Nearly half of spike-specific TCRs reportedly go after variant regions that carry no mutations. After the peak T cell response, and only then, were repertoires sampled.

A remark on this clone: No antigen is known for it.

Trimming left V 4 bases short and J 1 base short, with 11 bases between. CDR1 and CDR2 from the germline V gene are SGHTA and FQGNSA. This CDR3 region has 14 residues. Here immunoSEQ multiplex PCR was the method, and the copy in TCRdb shows in-frame clones only, minus some. The data show roughly 140,000 clones, 90% seen once. The sequencing here drew on peripheral blood, taken on day 0 of AZD1222 vaccination. The sequence was obtained from an adult in good health. The chain has TRBV7-2 and TRBJ2-7; possible D gene TRBD1, 6 bases. In nucleotides, the CDR3 is TGTGCCAGCAGCTCTACAGGGCCGTCCTACGAGCAGTACTTC. It is translated as CASSSTGPSYEQYF. Full variable domain (remainder filled in from reference TRBV7-2 and TRBJ2-7): GAGVSQSPSNKVTEKGKDVELRCDPISGHTALYWYRQSLGQGLEFLIYFQGNSAPDKSGLPSDRFSAERTGGSVSTLTIQRTQQEDSAVYLCASSSTGPSYEQYFGPGTRLTVT.